These T cell receptor beta chains were read from a single sample in a study of circulating tumor DNA in untreated peripheral T-cell lymphoma. The table came from immunoSEQ multiplex PCR; TCRdb's copy has only in-frame clones and leaves some out. The top ten hold 73% of the sample, which has over 1,500 clones, over 75% seen once. The source material was tumor tissue. Receptors originate from a human donor with peripheral T-cell lymphoma. Both conserved end residues are part of each CDR3. The order of the fields is V gene, clone size, D gene, J gene, CDR3 DNA, CDR3 protein. The D gene is left open where the match is weak. Only some rows state a clone size, as once, few, many or a class for expanded clones.

TRBV15	few	TRBD2	TRBJ2-3	TGTGCCACCAGCAGAGATGCTAGCGGGGGGGCGGATACGCAGTATTTT	CATSRDASGGADTQYF
TRBV6-8	NA	TRBD1	TRBJ1-4	TGTGCCAGCGGGACGGACAGGGGGCAGGGAAAACTGTTTTTT	CASGTDRGQGKLFF
TRBV11-3	NA	TRBD1	TRBJ1-5	TGTGCCAGCAGCCAGGTGGGACAGGATCAGCCCCAGCATTTT	CASSQVGQDQPQHF
TRBV6-8	few	NA	TRBJ1-6	TGTGCCAGCAGTGACTGGGAAGGCTATAATTCACCCCTCCACTTT	CASSDWEGYNSPLHF
TRBV12-2	NA	NA	TRBJ1-4	TGTGCTAGCACCCTCGTAGGCAGGAGGGAAAAACTGTTTTTT	CASTLVGRREKLFF
TRBV11-3	NA	NA	TRBJ1-4	TGTGCCAGCAGCTCATATTACAGGGATATTAATGAAAAACTGTTTTTT	CASSSYYRDINEKLFF
TRBV18	NA	NA	TRBJ1-1	TGTGCCAGCTCACCAACGGGGCGAAGGAACACTGAAGCTTTCTTT	CASSPTGRRNTEAFF
TRBV19	NA	TRBD2	TRBJ2-3	TGTGCCAGTAGTATAAGGGGACTAGCGGGGGGAGGAGATACGCAGTATTTT	CASSIRGLAGGGDTQYF
TRBV5-1	NA	NA	TRBJ1-2	TGCGCCAGCAGCATGGACGGGAAAAGAGGTGACTATGGCTACACCTTC	CASSMDGKRGDYGYTF
TRBV19	NA	NA	TRBJ2-2	TGTGCCAGTAAGCAGGGGTCCAACACCGGGGAGCTGTTTTTT	CASKQGSNTGELFF
TRBV19	NA	TRBD1	TRBJ2-7	TGTGCCAGTAGTCGGGACAGGGAGTCCTACGAGCAGTACTTC	CASSRDRESYEQYF
TRBV30	NA	NA	TRBJ2-1	TGTGCCTGGAGTGTAACGTCCAGATTACGGGAGCAGTTCTTC	CAWSVTSRLREQFF
TRBV1	NA	NA	TRBJ2-5	TGCGCCAGCAGCCAAGAAGGGGAAGAGACCCAGTACTTC	CASSQEGEETQYF
TRBV10-3	NA	TRBD1	TRBJ1-5	TGTGCCAGCCGACGACAGGGCCTTAATCAGCCCCAGCATTTT	CASRRQGLNQPQHF
TRBV7-5	NA	NA	TRBJ2-5	TGTGCTAGCAGCTTCGGGGGCTTTGACGAGACCCAGTACTTC	CASSFGGFDETQYF
TRBV18	NA	TRBD1	TRBJ1-1	TGTGCCAGCTCAACCGGGACAGTGAACACTGAAGCTTTCTTT	CASSTGTVNTEAFF
TRBV11-3	NA	NA	TRBJ2-3	TGTGCCAGCAGCTTGGGTCCTAGCACAGATACGCAGTATTTT	CASSLGPSTDTQYF
TRBV30	once	NA	TRBJ2-2	TGTGCCTGGAGGTCTAGGAGGGAGGGGGAGCTGTTTTTT	CAWRSRREGELFF
TRBV30	NA	NA	TRBJ2-5	TGTGCCTGGAGTGGGGCCCTTAAGGGAGAGACCCAGTACTTC	CAWSGALKGETQYF
TRBV30	NA	NA	TRBJ2-7	TGTGCCTGGAGCCTCGGGACACTGACTTACGAGCAGTACTTC	CAWSLGTLTYEQYF
TRBV19	NA	TRBD2	TRBJ2-3	TGTGCCAGTACCTCAGCGGGAGGGCCGAGAGGTACGCAGTATTTT	CASTSAGGPRGTQYF
TRBV11-1	NA	TRBD1	TRBJ2-1	TGTGCCAGCAGCTTTGGGACAGGGTCCTACAATGAGCAGTTCTTC	CASSFGTGSYNEQFF
TRBV19	NA	NA	TRBJ1-1	TGTGCCAGTAGTTGGGGCAGGGACACTGAAGCTTTCTTT	CASSWGRDTEAFF